Given below is one T cell receptor beta chain in context. Its matching antigen is unknown. This CDR3 spans 17 amino acids. Trimming removed 0 bases from V and 4 bases from J; junction bases left unmatched: 8. Germline V gives CDR1 LGHNA, CDR2 YSLEER. This entry is derived from a study of shared clonotypes between healthy human individuals. Study summary: Per donor, three plates held CD4 naive cells, three held CD4 memory, two held CD8 naive and one held CD8 memory. General study findings and limits: For naive CD4 cells, 4.5% to 6.5% of clonotypes were shared across a few donors.

As defined, naive CD8 cells were CD45RO-negative and positively selected for CCR7, with terminally differentiated effector memory CD45RA+ cells excluded. TCRdb keeps only in-frame clones here, not all; method: immunoSEQ multiplex PCR. The repertoire consists of about 1,900,000 clones, with about 95% occurring once and the leading ten covering less than 1.5%. The TCR sequence derives from a man aged 18 to 35 in good health. The gene calls are TRBV4-3 and TRBJ2-1; 8 positions match TRBD2. Sequencing was performed on naive CD8+ T cells sorted from blood. CDR3 bases: TGCGCCAGCAGCCAAGATTGGGCTAGCGGGTTGTACAATGAGCAGTTCTTC. The encoded protein is CASSQDWASGLYNEQFF.